This T cell receptor beta chain is from a study of blood T cell repertoires in COVID-19. With 5 bases removed from V and 1 base from J, the gap between germline ends came to 8 bases. The CDR3 is 13 residues long. Per the germline V gene, CDR1 is SGHVS and CDR2 is FQNEAQ. The repertoire was sequenced with immunoSEQ multiplex PCR; TCRdb's copy has only in-frame clones and lacks some. Of over 150,000 clones listed, 75% to 90% are singletons. J is TRBJ1-1 and V is TRBV7-8; no clear D. The clonotype was recovered from a man in his forties who had recovered from COVID-19. The sequenced sample was PBMCs or T cells enriched from blood (not recorded which). This CDR3 is CASSQRGNTEAFF. The CDR3 bases are TGTGCCAGCAGCCAAAGAGGGAACACTGAAGCTTTCTTT.